The clone carrying this T cell receptor beta chain was detected a few times. Its specificity is unknown. The data stem from a study of T-cell reconstitution after alpha-beta-depleted transplantation in children. Overall study findings and caveats: Newly made T cells mostly supplied T-cell counts and diversity one year after transplant.

This CDR3 contains 17 residues. The ends were cut back, 4 bases at V and 0 bases at J, with 16 bases in the middle. Germline CDR1 is MDHEN and CDR2 is SYDVKM. The library targeted TCRbeta and was prepared with unique molecular identifiers. TCRdb fed the PCR reads into MiXCR, producing one record per CDR3 protein. The sample shows fewer than 1 million distinct CDR3 sequences, roughly 15% of them seen only once. The sequencing here drew on PBMCs, mostly from graft donor cells, taken 360 days after TCRalphabeta/CD19-depleted stem cell transplant. This chain joins TRBV28 and TRBJ1-3; TRBD1 is a possible D gene (5 bases). The sequence was collected from a male patient younger than 18 who had a stem cell transplant for acute lymphoblastic leukemia, so the T cells may come from the graft donor. The CDR3 DNA sequence: TGTGCCAGCAGTTCATTGTATTTGGGGCTCTCTGGAAACACCATATATTTT. Its translation is CASSSLYLGLSGNTIYF.